The clone carrying this TCR beta chain was counted only a few times. Its antigen remains unidentified. Profiled with immunoSEQ multiplex PCR; TCRdb holds only in-frame clones, not every one. In the table there are 40,000 to 55,000 clones, 60% to 80% of which are singletons. V dropped 1 base and J dropped 7; count of bases not matched to a gene: 10. This CDR3 has 17 residues. Looked up from germline, CDR1 is SEHNR and CDR2 is FQNEAQ (reference sequence). This sample was taken from a study of vaccination effects on CD4 cells after COVID-19. Looking at the study overall: Each participant was given two doses of one vaccine (BNT162b2 or mRNA-1273). The study sampled a couple of convalescent patients 16 days and one week before vaccination.

Subsequent to a culture period of under 11 days, CD4+ T cells were isolated. The sample consisted of CD4+ T cells from PBMCs cultured without peptide, taken before COVID-19 vaccination. This sequence originates from a human donor who had a prior SARS-CoV-2 infection. The V call is TRBV7-9, the J call TRBJ2-1; TRBD2 aligns across 10 bases. CDR3 protein: CASSLVALAGASNEQFF. The CDR3 DNA reads TGTGCCAGCAGCTTAGTAGCGCTAGCGGGGGCCTCGAATGAGCAGTTCTTC.